These T cell receptor beta chains were read from a single sample in a study of technical replicates of blood from several donors. Sequencing used immunoSEQ multiplex PCR; TCRdb keeps in-frame clones, though not all of them. The table has about 82,000 clones, roughly 90% seen once. Material for sequencing was T cells isolated from PBMCs. The receptor set was obtained from a human donor in good health. The CDR3 runs from the conserved cysteine through the conserved F or W. Fields, in order: D gene, J gene, clone size, V gene, CDR3 DNA, CDR3 protein. A D gene is named only where the DNA matches it firmly. For some rows the clone size is stated as once, few or many, or as a class when expanded; others skip it.

D gene: TRBD1
J gene: TRBJ1-1
clone size: -
V gene: TRBV30
CDR3 DNA: TGTGCCTGGAGTGTAGGGACAGGGGTGTGGAACACTGAAGCTTTCTTT
CDR3 protein: CAWSVGTGVWNTEAFF

D gene: TRBD1
J gene: TRBJ2-2
clone size: -
V gene: TRBV7-9
CDR3 DNA: TGTGCCAGCAGCCCCGATAGACAGGGGCCCGGGGAGCTGTTTTTT
CDR3 protein: CASSPDRQGPGELFF

D gene: -
J gene: TRBJ2-7
clone size: -
V gene: TRBV6-6
CDR3 DNA: TGTGCCAGCAGTTACGGTCAGGAGGACTACGAGCAGTACTTC
CDR3 protein: CASSYGQEDYEQYF

D gene: -
J gene: TRBJ2-2
clone size: -
V gene: TRBV27
CDR3 DNA: TGTGCCAGCAGTTTAATTAATGGGGAGCTGTTTTTT
CDR3 protein: CASSLINGELFF

D gene: -
J gene: TRBJ2-1
clone size: -
V gene: TRBV10-1
CDR3 DNA: TGCGCCAGCAGTGAAGGGGGAGAGGGCCCCTACAATGAGCAGTTCTTC
CDR3 protein: CASSEGGEGPYNEQFF

D gene: -
J gene: TRBJ2-1
clone size: -
V gene: TRBV21-1
CDR3 DNA: TGTGCCAGCAGCAAAGTTCGCCCTTCGGGCGGGAATAACTCCTACAATGAGCAGTTCTTC
CDR3 protein: CASSKVRPSGGNNSYNEQFF

D gene: TRBD1
J gene: TRBJ2-5
clone size: few
V gene: TRBV19
CDR3 DNA: TGTGCCAGTAGTATTGGGGGACAGGGGGCAAGAGAGACCCAGTACTTC
CDR3 protein: CASSIGGQGARETQYF

D gene: -
J gene: TRBJ2-7
clone size: -
V gene: TRBV5-6
CDR3 DNA: TGTGCCAGCAGCCCGGGACTGGGGAACCGCGAGCAGTACTTC
CDR3 protein: CASSPGLGNREQYF

D gene: -
J gene: TRBJ2-1
clone size: -
V gene: TRBV6-5
CDR3 DNA: TGTGCCAGCAGTTACTCTGGCGGAGAGTACAATGAGCAGTTCTTC
CDR3 protein: CASSYSGGEYNEQFF

D gene: -
J gene: TRBJ1-1
clone size: -
V gene: TRBV4-1
CDR3 DNA: TGCGCCAGCAGCCGACAGGTGAACACTGAAGCTTTCTTT
CDR3 protein: CASSRQVNTEAFF

D gene: -
J gene: TRBJ2-7
clone size: once
V gene: TRBV18
CDR3 DNA: TGTGCCAGCTCACGCTTTATTGGTGAGGAAGAGCAGTACTTC
CDR3 protein: CASSRFIGEEEQYF

D gene: -
J gene: TRBJ2-7
clone size: -
V gene: TRBV4-1
CDR3 DNA: TGCGCCAGCAGCCAAGCCTATCCGGGAGTCTACGAGCAGTACTTC
CDR3 protein: CASSQAYPGVYEQYF

D gene: -
J gene: TRBJ2-3
clone size: -
V gene: TRBV5-4
CDR3 DNA: TGTGCCAGCAGCTTGAATAGCGGCACGGATACGCAGTATTTT
CDR3 protein: CASSLNSGTDTQYF

D gene: -
J gene: TRBJ2-7
clone size: -
V gene: TRBV14
CDR3 DNA: TGTGCCAGCAGCCAAGAACTCACAGTCCATTACTCCTACGAGCAGTACTTC
CDR3 protein: CASSQELTVHYSYEQYF

D gene: -
J gene: TRBJ2-3
clone size: -
V gene: TRBV2
CDR3 DNA: TGTGCCAGTACCCCCTTCCGGCTAGCAGTAGATACGCAGTATTTT
CDR3 protein: CASTPFRLAVDTQYF

D gene: TRBD2
J gene: TRBJ2-3
clone size: -
V gene: TRBV9
CDR3 DNA: TGTGCCAGCAGCAAGCTAGCGGGGGCAGATACGCAGTATTTT
CDR3 protein: CASSKLAGADTQYF

D gene: -
J gene: TRBJ2-7
clone size: -
V gene: TRBV6-5
CDR3 DNA: TGTGCCAGCAGTTACGCAGGGGCGGCGGGTTACGAGCAGTACTTC
CDR3 protein: CASSYAGAAGYEQYF

D gene: -
J gene: TRBJ1-1
clone size: -
V gene: TRBV27
CDR3 DNA: TGTGCCAGCAGTTTATCCCCCACCCTACAGGTTAACACTGAAGCTTTCTTT
CDR3 protein: CASSLSPTLQVNTEAFF

D gene: -
J gene: TRBJ2-7
clone size: -
V gene: TRBV6-5
CDR3 DNA: TGTGCCAGCAGTTACTCTAGCCTACAGTACTTC
CDR3 protein: CASSYSSLQYF

D gene: -
J gene: TRBJ1-3
clone size: -
V gene: TRBV4-3
CDR3 DNA: TGCGCCAGCAGCCCCGCATGGGTTGTGGAGGGAAACACCATATATTTT
CDR3 protein: CASSPAWVVEGNTIYF

D gene: -
J gene: TRBJ1-5
clone size: -
V gene: TRBV27
CDR3 DNA: TGTGCCAGCAGTAGACAGCCGAATCAGCCCCAGCATTTT
CDR3 protein: CASSRQPNQPQHF

D gene: TRBD2
J gene: TRBJ2-7
clone size: -
V gene: TRBV19
CDR3 DNA: TGTGCCAGTACAGCGGGAGGGCCCTACGAGCAGTACTTC
CDR3 protein: CASTAGGPYEQYF

D gene: -
J gene: TRBJ2-7
clone size: -
V gene: TRBV6-5
CDR3 DNA: TGTGCCAGCAGTTACGCAGGGCGGATTGACGAGCAGTACTTC
CDR3 protein: CASSYAGRIDEQYF

D gene: -
J gene: TRBJ1-1
clone size: few
V gene: TRBV30
CDR3 DNA: TGTGCCTGGGACAGTATGAACACTGAAGCTTTCTTT
CDR3 protein: CAWDSMNTEAFF

D gene: -
J gene: TRBJ1-1
clone size: few
V gene: TRBV4-2
CDR3 DNA: TGTGCCAGCAGCCATCAGACAGGCGAAGCTTTCTTT
CDR3 protein: CASSHQTGEAFF

D gene: TRBD2
J gene: TRBJ2-3
clone size: -
V gene: TRBV7-9
CDR3 DNA: TGTGCCACCGACTATATTGGGGGAGGGCTCTCGACAGATACGCAGTATTTT
CDR3 protein: CATDYIGGGLSTDTQYF

D gene: TRBD1
J gene: TRBJ1-2
clone size: -
V gene: TRBV27
CDR3 DNA: TGTGCCAGCAGTCCCTCCCTTACAGGGGATGGCTACACCTTC
CDR3 protein: CASSPSLTGDGYTF

D gene: -
J gene: TRBJ1-2
clone size: -
V gene: TRBV6-5
CDR3 DNA: TGTGCCAGCAGTTATCGGCGCAGGGGATTCTATGGCTACACCTTC
CDR3 protein: CASSYRRRGFYGYTF

D gene: TRBD2
J gene: TRBJ2-7
clone size: -
V gene: TRBV30
CDR3 DNA: TGTGCCTCATACCCCGGCGGGAGCTCCTACGAGCAGTACTTC
CDR3 protein: CASYPGGSSYEQYF

D gene: TRBD1
J gene: TRBJ1-3
clone size: -
V gene: TRBV5-8
CDR3 DNA: TGTGCCAGCAGCCGCCGTGGGACAGGGCTTGGAAACACCATATATTTT
CDR3 protein: CASSRRGTGLGNTIYF

D gene: TRBD1
J gene: TRBJ2-7
clone size: -
V gene: TRBV7-8
CDR3 DNA: TGTGCCAGCAGCCTTGACAGGGACGAGCAGTACTTC
CDR3 protein: CASSLDRDEQYF

D gene: TRBD1
J gene: TRBJ1-1
clone size: -
V gene: TRBV13
CDR3 DNA: TGTGCCAGCAGCGAGGACAGGAATACTGAAGCTTTCTTT
CDR3 protein: CASSEDRNTEAFF

D gene: TRBD1
J gene: TRBJ1-2
clone size: -
V gene: TRBV29-1
CDR3 DNA: TGCAGCGTTGGGGACAGGAGACACTATGGCTACACCTTC
CDR3 protein: CSVGDRRHYGYTF